Shown below are 24 T cell receptor beta chains from a single sample sequenced in a study of shared clonotypes between healthy human individuals. The assay was immunoSEQ multiplex PCR, and TCRdb's table has in-frame clones only and misses some. The data hold 2 million to 2.5 million clones, with about 94% observed a single time. It was CD45RO-negative cells, positively selected for CCR7, that made up naive CD8 cells, with terminally differentiated effector memory CD45RA+ cells excluded. Sequenced input: naive CD8+ T cells sorted from blood. These receptors originate from a man aged 18 to 29 in good health.

In regard to this clone: The CDR3 does not close with the conserved phenylalanine or tryptophan, likely indicating a read error. The limits of the CDR3 on the DNA are not certain, so only TCRdb's listed CDR3 is given. The rearrangement joins TRBV13 to TRBJ2-3; the table's D gene call, TRBD2, was not cross checked with the DNA. Termini included, the CDR3 measures 8 amino acids. Germline lookup yields CDR1 PRHDT and CDR2 FYEKMQ (reference sequence). This CDR3 is CASSLDSL.

Regarding this clone: The identical CDR3 is also encoded by other nucleotide sequences in the sample. The chain combines TRBV29-1 with TRBJ1-1, with a weak D call TRBD1 (5 bases). The V gene lost 3 bases and the J gene lost 1 base, with 6 bases spanning the gap. Germline lookup yields CDR1 SQVTM and CDR2 ANQGSEA. The CDR3 runs to 12 residues. The CDR3, as DNA: TGCAGCGTTGAGGGGCAGAACACTGAAGCTTTCTTT. This translates into CSVEGQNTEAFF.

The chain couples TRBV7-9 to TRBJ1-1; weak D call: TRBD1 (6 bases). The CDR3 is 17 amino acids. Germline CDR1 is SEHNR and CDR2 is FQNEAQ (reference sequence). Trimming left V 5 bases short and J 7 bases short, with 26 bases between. The CDR3 DNA reads TGTGCCAGCAGCCCAAAGTGGGGGCAGGGCTCCGCTAATGAAGCTTTCTTT. Translating gives CASSPKWGQGSANEAFF.

The CDR3 region is CASSQGLAGFPGELFF. CDR3 DNA: TGCGCCAGCAGCCAAGGTCTAGCGGGATTTCCCGGGGAGCTGTTTTTT. The rearrangement joins TRBV4-3 to TRBJ2-2, with TRBD2 identical over 9 bases. This CDR3 has 16 amino acids. V trimming: 1 base; J trimming: 6 bases; junction bases outside the gene matches: 6. Germline CDR1 is LGHNA and CDR2 is YSLEER.

This chain uses TRBV18 with TRBJ2-5; D remains ambiguous. The CDR3 sequence is 15 residues long. The germline gives CDR1 KGHSH, CDR2 LQKENI. The V gene lost 6 bases and the J gene lost 4 bases, with 18 bases spanning the gap. The CDR3 DNA reads TGTGCCAGCTCTCCGGTCTACGCCTCCTCAGAGACCCAGTACTTC. Its translation: CASSPVYASSETQYF.

The rearrangement links TRBV4-3 to TRBJ2-1; 14 bases line up with TRBD2. The CDR3 sequence is 17 residues long. CDR1 and CDR2 (germline): LGHNA, YSLEER. The V and J ends lost 5 bases and 0 bases, in that order; junction bases with no gene match: 3. CDR3 region: CASSSGTSGSSYNEQFF. CDR3 sequence (DNA): TGCGCCAGCAGCTCCGGGACTAGCGGGAGCTCCTACAATGAGCAGTTCTTC.

This chain connects TRBV11-2 to TRBJ2-3, with D perhaps given as TRBD1 or TRBD2 (5 bases each). From germline, CDR1 is SGHAT and CDR2 FQNNGV. Trimming removed 5 bases at V and 0 bases at J, with 9 bases between. The CDR3 sequence is 14 residues long. The CDR3 DNA follows: TGTGCCAGCAGCCTGGGACGGAGCACAGATACGCAGTATTTT. Its protein product is CASSLGRSTDTQYF.

The rearrangement joins TRBV19 to TRBJ2-7; D is possibly TRBD2 (6 bases). Per the germline V gene, CDR1 is LNHDA and CDR2 is SQIVND (reference sequence). The CDR3 is 16 residues long. V was trimmed by 5 bases and J by 6 bases, leaving 23 bases between them. The CDR3 coding sequence is TGTGCCAGTAGTGAGACGCCGGAGGGCCTTGCCGGCGAGCAGTACTTC. It is translated as CASSETPEGLAGEQYF.

The rearrangement links TRBV9 to TRBJ1-2; D is ambiguous. Germline lookup yields CDR1 SGDLS and CDR2 YYNGEE. V lost 0 bases and J 0 bases, leaving 6 bases between the germline ends. The CDR3 extends over 14 amino acids. CDR3 in DNA: TGTGCCAGCAGCGTAGGGGCAACTAACTATGGCTACACCTTC. This codes for CASSVGATNYGYTF.

The chain combines TRBV10-3 with TRBJ2-5, with 8 bases that match TRBD2. The CDR3 extends over 14 amino acids. The V segment lost 2 bases and the J segment 3 bases; nucleotides outside the gene matches: 2. Germline CDR1 ENHRY, CDR2 SYGVKD. The CDR3 DNA is TGTGCCATCAGTGAGGCGGGACTAGAAGAGACCCAGTACTTC. Translation: CAISEAGLEETQYF.

The genes are TRBV7-9 and TRBJ2-7, with D perhaps TRBD2 (5 bases). V was pared by 5 bases and J by 4 bases, with 15 bases between. From germline, CDR1 is SEHNR and CDR2 FQNEAQ (reference sequence). CDR3 size: 14 residues. CDR3 protein: CASSQNGDRYEQYF. The CDR3, as DNA: TGTGCCAGCAGCCAGAACGGGGATAGGTACGAGCAGTACTTC.

The chain combines TRBV2 with TRBJ1-1; 9 bases are shared with TRBD1. The CDR3 runs 17 residues. Looked up from germline, CDR1 is SNHLY and CDR2 is FYNNEI. The trim removed 2 bases at V and 0 bases at J, leaving 7 bases unmatched. The CDR3 DNA reads as TGTGCCAGCAGTGAAAATGCCGGGACAGGGATGAACACTGAAGCTTTCTTT. It encodes CASSENAGTGMNTEAFF. Together with reference TRBV2 and TRBJ1-1, the CDR3 gives the full variable domain: EPEVTQTPSHQVTQMGQEVILRCVPISNHLYFYWYRQILGQKVEFLVSFYNNEISEKSEIFDDQFSVERPDGSNFTLKIRSTKLEDSAMYFCASSENAGTGMNTEAFFGQGTRLTVV.

To note about this clone: Relative to the germline gene, one junction end is altered; a read error may explain this. This sequence joins TRBV28 and TRBJ1-3, with D hard to call. The CDR3 is made up of 15 amino acids. The germline V gene has CDR1 MDHEN and CDR2 SYDVKM. The CDR3 region has the DNA TGTGCCAGTAGTTATGAGGGTAATAGTGGAAACACCATATATTTT. Translation: CASSYEGNSGNTIYF.

This clone was picked up one time. J is TRBJ2-2 and V is TRBV6-5; TRBD1 agrees at 7 bases. The CDR3 is made up of 15 amino acids. Germline CDR1 reads MNHEY; CDR2 reads SVGAGI. With V trimmed by 5 bases and J by 2 bases, 5 bases remained unmatched. CDR3 sequence: CASSPTGINTGELFF. The CDR3, as DNA: TGTGCCAGCAGTCCGACAGGGATCAACACCGGGGAGCTGTTTTTT.

Worth noting for this clone: This CDR3 is also generated by other DNA sequences in the sample. The chain combines TRBV30 with TRBJ2-2; D unclear. Germline loops: CDR1 GTSNPN, CDR2 SVGIG (reference sequence). The length of the CDR3 is 12 residues. The V and J ends lost 3 bases and 6 bases respectively, with 8 bases between them. The CDR3 DNA reads as TGTGCCTGGAGGCGTGAGGCCGGGGAGCTGTTTTTT. This codes for CAWRREAGELFF. The full variable domain, with the rest looked up from reference TRBV30 and TRBJ2-2, is SQTIHQWPATLVQPVGSPLSLECTVEGTSNPNLYWYRQAAGRGLQLLFYSVGIGQISSEVPQNLSASRPQDRQFILSSKKLLLSDSGFYLCAWRREAGELFFGEGSRLTVL.

Remarks on this clone: In the same sample, other DNA sequences code for this CDR3. The V call is TRBV9, the J call TRBJ1-2, with TRBD1 matching 9 bases. The CDR3 sequence is 13 residues long. V was clipped by 5 bases and J by 4 bases; unmatched bases: 3. The germline gives CDR1 SGDLS, CDR2 YYNGEE. CDR3: CASSGTGFYGYTF. The CDR3 DNA reads TGTGCCAGCAGTGGGACAGGGTTCTATGGCTACACCTTC. The variable domain in full, with the rest retrieved from reference TRBV9 and TRBJ1-2, is DSGVTQTPKHLITATGQRVTLRCSPRSGDLSVYWYQQSLDQGLQFLIQYYNGEERAKGNILERFSAQQFPDLHSELNLSSLELGDSALYFCASSGTGFYGYTFGSGTRLTVV.

CDR3 coding DNA: TGTGCCAGCACCGCCTGGGGGGGTGCCGACGAGCAGTACTTC. Amino acids: CASTAWGGADEQYF. V is TRBV6-5 and J is TRBJ2-7; 7 positions agree with TRBD2. The CDR3 spans 14 residues. Germline trimming cut 7 bases from V and 5 bases from J; bases unmatched to any gene: 11. Germline CDR1 is MNHEY and CDR2 is SVGAGI.

V is TRBV9 and J is TRBJ1-5; D call uncertain. This CDR3 is built from 13 residues. Germline V gene data show CDR1 as SGDLS and CDR2 as YYNGEE. V gave up 3 bases and J gave up 4 bases, with 8 bases separating them. CDR3 nucleotides: TGTGCCAGCAGCGAGACGGGAAATCAGCCCCAGCATTTT. Protein product: CASSETGNQPQHF.

V gene TRBV2 combines with J gene TRBJ1-1, with D tentatively TRBD1 (6 bases). Trimming removed 4 bases from V and 2 bases from J, with 17 bases in between. Germline assignment: CDR1 SNHLY and CDR2 FYNNEI. There are 16 residues in the CDR3. The CDR3 DNA sequence: TGTGCCAGCAGTGTTTTCTCAACAGGGCTCAACACTGAAGCTTTCTTT. Translating gives CASSVFSTGLNTEAFF.

As to this clone: The same CDR3 also results from other DNA sequences found in this sample. The J gene is TRBJ2-7, the V gene TRBV4-1; D is perhaps TRBD2 (6 bases). This CDR3 is built from 13 residues. V was cut by 4 bases and J by 2 bases, with 9 bases left in between. Germline CDR1 is MGHRA and CDR2 is YSYEKL. CDR3 residues: CASSPGLTYEQYF. Here the CDR3 DNA reads TGCGCCAGCAGCCCGGGACTCACCTACGAGCAGTACTTC.

This clone was observed a single time. This chain uses TRBV5-1 with TRBJ2-7; D possibly uses TRBD1 or TRBD2 (6 bases each). The CDR3 is made up of 15 amino acids. Trimming pared 0 bases from V and 5 bases from J, leaving 15 bases between. Germline V gene sequence: CDR1 SGHRS, CDR2 YFSETQ. The CDR3 DNA reads TGCGCCAGCAGCTTGGAGGGGGGCCTCGCCGACGAGCAGTACTTC. Amino acid sequence: CASSLEGGLADEQYF.

This chain uses TRBV7-8 with TRBJ1-3, with D possibly TRBD1 on 5 matching bases. V was pared by 7 bases and J by 2 bases, with 18 bases between. The germline gives CDR1 SGHVS, CDR2 FQNEAQ. This CDR3 comprises 16 residues. The CDR3 here is CASTEYLEGTGNTIYF. In DNA form, the CDR3 reads TGTGCCAGCACCGAATACCTCGAGGGGACTGGAAACACCATATATTTT.

With regard to this clone: Other nucleotide sequences from this sample produce the same CDR3. The rearrangement links TRBV6-5 to TRBJ2-5; TRBD1 aligns across 10 bases. CDR1 is MNHEY and CDR2 is SVGAGI in the germline V gene. V trimming: 1 base; J trimming: 5 bases; junction bases outside the gene matches: 4. The CDR3 length is 15 residues. CDR3 sequence reads: CASSYLGTGVETQYF. CDR3 sequence (DNA): TGTGCCAGCAGTTACTTAGGGACAGGGGTGGAGACCCAGTACTTC.

The J gene is TRBJ1-1, the V gene TRBV15, with D uncertain. The CDR3 is 15 amino acids. In germline, CDR1 is LNHNV, CDR2 YYDKDF (reference sequence). V lost 1 base and J 5 bases, leaving 14 bases between the germline ends. CDR3: CATSRGWEEATEAFF. CDR3 bases: TGTGCCACCAGCAGAGGGTGGGAAGAGGCTACTGAAGCTTTCTTT.